The text below deals with one TCR beta chain. Its recognized antigen is unknown. There are no base qualities to consult, and no much larger clone falls within one base. The meaning of the sample's time point label: cells obtained before transplantation from donor or recipient. CD3+CD4+ and CD3+CD8+ populations were FACS-sorted from unstimulated pre-transplant donor and recipient cells taken from spleen or lymph nodes. The data belong to a study of graft-versus-host responses after intestinal transplantation (dated by TCRdb to the early 2020s). Turning to the overall study: The transplants that recipients received were multivisceral, liver-intestinal, or isolated intestinal. Alloreactive clones were identified by sequencing pre-transplant mixed lymphocyte reaction products and comparing these products with unstimulated pre-transplant donor and recipient T cells. The cohort enrolled 20 to 30 intestinal transplant recipients including one retransplant, and a few patients lacking pretransplant specimens were excluded. Rather than going through the commercial service, samples from a few later patients were sequenced in-house on an Illumina MiSeq and processed with MiXCR. A peak of at least 4% donor T cells among recipient peripheral blood mononuclear cells was the definition used for donor T cell macrochimerism. After intestinal transplantation, graft-versus-host and host-versus-graft alloreactive T cell clones were followed in the graft, circulation and bone marrow using bulk TCR-beta CDR3 sequencing. Every recipient was given anti-thymocyte globulin induction, then maintenance tacrolimus and steroids for about three years. The study at large found these results: The conclusions were limited by the relatively low number and heterogeneity of the intestinal transplant patients. In the allografts of patients with donor T cell macrochimerism, GvH to HvG T cell clonal ratios were high. Early after transplant, declines in HvG clones were associated with peak levels of circulating GvH clones. GvH clones were found in recipient bone marrow, and some of the GvH clones appeared earlier in ileal mucosa or blood, which is consistent with an intestinal mucosal origin.

The CDR3 measures 16 amino acids from cysteine to phenylalanine. Here the CDR3 DNA is all that survives: 48 bases in frame from base 1. The germline V gene (reference sequence) sets CDR1 to MNHEY and CDR2 to SMNVEV. Trimming at the junction amounts to 6 bases on V and 4 bases on J, and the germline ends lie 21 bases apart. Library preparation was by the immunoSEQ multiplex PCR assay. For most patients, genomic DNA was isolated with the Qiagen DNeasy Blood and Tissue Kit and shipped frozen to Adaptive Biotechnologies for TCR sequencing. High-throughput TCR-beta CDR3 sequencing of genomic DNA from most patients was performed by Adaptive Biotechnologies. The source study handled its data this way. Adaptive's ImmunoSEQ software was the source of the TCR sequencing data for 15 to 20 patients, while three other patients were processed with MiXCR and VDJtools. CD4 versus CD8 sorting errors were corrected by removing sequences found in both subsets at a frequency ratio below 5:1. CDR3 nucleotide sequences shared between donor and recipient were removed because their origin could not be assigned. To be classed as alloreactive, a clone needed at least 2-fold expansion over unstimulated cells and a minimum CFSE-low frequency of 0.002% (template counts) or 0.001% (read counts). Clones were considered mappable if detected in sequenced pre-transplant spleen, lymph node, or MLR CFSE-low populations of the donor or recipient. Cumulative frequency of alloreactive clones was calculated as a percentage of all sequences weighted by copy number. This immuneACCESS table, as held by TCRdb, lists in-frame sequences with V and J called but not all clones. Of the missing ones, under half trace to an unresolved V gene in checked studies; the others have no known cause. V and J calls and clone size are as listed in that table; D and trimming were resolved from the DNA. The sample records about 120,000 clones, about nine tenths of which are singletons. The biggest ten clones account for 0.15% to 0.2% of the sample.

Recombination joined TRBV27 with TRBJ1-2; the D gene assignment is ambiguous. The sample here was unstimulated CD4+ T cells sorted from spleen or lymph node cells, taken before intestinal transplant. The receptor was isolated from a human donor who received an intestinal transplant. For the CDR3, the sequence is CASRLSGDPKGYGYTF. The base sequence is TGTGCCAGCAGGCTATCCGGGGATCCGAAGGGCTATGGCTACACCTTC.